Below are 6 T cell receptor beta chains sequenced from a single sample in a study of cytomegalovirus exposure and HLA in healthy donors. Primers included in the PCR were 60 Vbeta and 13 Jbeta primers. The method was immunoSEQ multiplex PCR; TCRdb's version includes in-frame clones alone and lacks a portion of them. The data show 110,000 or so clones, about 74% seen once. Sequenced sample: PBMCs. The receptors derive from a female donor in good health and CMV-seronegative.

This rearrangement joins TRBV5-1 to TRBJ2-7; 15 bases match TRBD2. Trimming cost V 3 bases and J 4 bases; bases outside gene matches: 5. Germline V gene sequence: CDR1 SGHRS, CDR2 YFSETQ. CDR3 length: 16 amino acids. The CDR3 protein is CASSSGLAGGGYEQYF. The CDR3 DNA reads as TGCGCCAGCAGCTCGGGACTAGCGGGGGGTGGATACGAGCAGTACTTC.

This clone was detected only a few times. The rearrangement links TRBV6-5 to TRBJ1-1; D unclear. CDR3 size: 11 residues. With 2 bases removed from V and 8 bases from J, the gap between germline ends came to 6 bases. Germline loops: CDR1 MNHEY, CDR2 SVGAGI. The DNA of the CDR3 is TGTGCCAGCAGTTACGGCAGGGAAGCTTTCTTT. Its protein is CASSYGREAFF.

The V call is TRBV6-1, the J call TRBJ1-1, with D unresolved. V lost 8 bases to trimming and J lost 3 bases, with 13 bases between them. The germline gives CDR1 MNHNS, CDR2 SASEGT. The CDR3 consists of 13 residues. CDR3 sequence: CASGEDGYTEAFF. The CDR3 nucleotides read TGTGCCAGCGGGGAGGACGGGTACACTGAAGCTTTCTTT.

This clone has only one observation. The rearrangement uses TRBV6-5 and TRBJ2-5; TRBD1 matches 7 bases. Gene TRBJ2-7 matches the end of the DNA better, so the J call may be wrong. Germline CDR1 reads MNHEY; CDR2 reads SVGAGI. This CDR3 is 16 amino acids long. In nucleotides, the CDR3 is TGTGCCAGCAGTTACTCGAGGGGGCCCCTCGCCTACGAGCAGTACTTC. It specifies CASSYSRGPLAYEQYF.

This chain links TRBV7-9 with TRBJ2-1; a possible D gene is TRBD2 (5 bases). The V end was cut by 1 base, the J end by 2 bases, with 9 bases between. This CDR3 comprises 15 residues. CDR1 SEHNR and CDR2 FQNEAQ come from the germline V gene (reference sequence). Here the CDR3 DNA reads TGTGCCAGCAGCTTAGGAGGAGGACCCTACAATGAGCAGTTCTTC. It codes for CASSLGGGPYNEQFF. Full variable domain (missing parts from reference TRBV7-9 and TRBJ2-1): DTGVSQNPRHKITKRGQNVTFRCDPISEHNRLYWYRQTLGQGPEFLTYFQNEAQLEKSRLLSDRFSAERPKGSFSTLEIQRTEQGDSAMYLCASSLGGGPYNEQFFGPGTRLTVL.

This chain connects TRBV9 to TRBJ1-5; no reliable D call. This CDR3 contains 13 residues. Trimming took 4 bases from V and 3 from J, leaving 8 bases between them. The germline V gene encodes CDR1 SGDLS and CDR2 YYNGEE. CDR3 loop: CASSQKLNQPQHF. Here the CDR3 DNA reads TGTGCCAGCAGCCAAAAACTCAATCAGCCCCAGCATTTT. Full variable domain (outside the CDR3, taken from reference TRBV9 and TRBJ1-5): DSGVTQTPKHLITATGQRVTLRCSPRSGDLSVYWYQQSLDQGLQFLIQYYNGEERAKGNILERFSAQQFPDLHSELNLSSLELGDSALYFCASSQKLNQPQHFGDGTRLSIL.